The rows below give T cell receptor beta chains drawn from one sample of a study of blood T cell repertoires in COVID-19. Assay: immunoSEQ multiplex PCR; the TCRdb copy retains only in-frame clones and omits some. The repertoire has roughly 410,000 clones, about 87% of them found once; the top ten carry 2.3%. Sequences were obtained from peripheral blood. These receptors all stem from a woman aged 55-70 years with COVID-19, enrolled during active disease. Both conserved end residues are part of each CDR3. A D gene is named only where the DNA matches it firmly. Clone sizes are given selectively: once, few, many, or a class where the clone is expanded.

CDR3 length	clone size	V gene	D gene	J gene	CDR3 DNA	CDR3 protein
14	-	TRBV5-1	-	TRBJ1-1	TGCGCCAGCAGCCCGCCTGGCGGGTACGGTGAAGCTTTCTTT	CASSPPGGYGEAFF
17	once	TRBV5-1	TRBD1	TRBJ2-2	TGCGCCAGCAGCTTGGGTACAGGGGGCGAAAACACCGGGGAGCTGTTTTTT	CASSLGTGGENTGELFF
12	-	TRBV5-1	TRBD1	TRBJ2-7	TGCGCCAGCAATCAACCAGGGGGCTTGCAGTACTTC	CASNQPGGLQYF
14	many	TRBV11-1	-	TRBJ2-7	TGTGCCAGCAGCTTAGGGGGCGGTAACTACGAGCAGTACTTC	CASSLGGGNYEQYF
17	-	TRBV9	-	TRBJ2-3	TGTGCCAGCAGCGTAGGCGGGGGACACACGGGCACAGATACGCAGTATTTT	CASSVGGGHTGTDTQYF
14	-	TRBV2	TRBD1	TRBJ1-2	TGTGCCAGCAGCCAAAAGGACAGGGCCTATGGCTACACCTTC	CASSQKDRAYGYTF
16	-	TRBV14	TRBD1	TRBJ1-4	TGTGCCAGCAGCCTGTCCGCAGGGGGCCCTGCTGAAAAACTGTTTTTT	CASSLSAGGPAEKLFF
14	-	TRBV3-1/TRBV3-2	TRBD2	TRBJ2-7	TGTGCCAGCAGCCTAAGCGGGGGGCTCTACGAGCAGTACTTC	CASSLSGGLYEQYF
13	-	TRBV5-1	-	TRBJ2-7	TGCGCCAGCAGCTTGGGGAAGGGGTACGAGCAGTACTTC	CASSLGKGYEQYF
12	-	TRBV6-6	-	TRBJ1-1	TGTGCCGCCCGAGAGATTAACACTGAAGCTTTCTTT	CAAREINTEAFF
16	-	TRBV7-9	TRBD2	TRBJ2-3	TGTGCCAGCAGCTCCCGACTAGCGGGGGGCACAGATACGCAGTATTTT	CASSSRLAGGTDTQYF
14	-	TRBV25-1	-	TRBJ2-1	TGTGCCAGCAGTGAATCGCCGGGGGACAATGAGCAGTTCTTC	CASSESPGDNEQFF
15	few	TRBV5-6	-	TRBJ1-3	TGTGCCAGCAGCCTGCAGGGCGGCTCTGGAAACACCATATATTTT	CASSLQGGSGNTIYF
15	once	TRBV5-8	-	TRBJ2-5	TGTGCCAGCAGCTTGGGGACAGGAGGGGGGGAGACCCAGTACTTC	CASSLGTGGGETQYF
15	-	TRBV18	TRBD2	TRBJ2-7	TGTGCCAGCTCACCAGGAGCGGGGGGCCCCTACGAGCAGTACTTC	CASSPGAGGPYEQYF
18	-	TRBV13	TRBD1	TRBJ1-2	TGTGCCAGCAGCTTAGGATCCTGGGTGTCAGGGGGTGGCTATGGCTACACCTTC	CASSLGSWVSGGGYGYTF
14	-	TRBV5-1	-	TRBJ2-7	TGCGCCAGCAGCTCCGCCGCAGGGGCGTACGAGCAGTACTTC	CASSSAAGAYEQYF
13	-	TRBV3-1/TRBV3-2	-	TRBJ1-3	TGTGCCAGCAGCCGCGGACAGAGAAACACCATATATTTT	CASSRGQRNTIYF